One and the same sample provided the 4 T cell receptor beta chains below, sequenced in a study of shared T cell receptors in the human thymus. The protocol was immunoSEQ multiplex PCR, while the TCRdb copy is restricted to in-frame clones and leaves out a portion. Altogether about 710,000 clones are present, 70% to 90% being singletons, with the ten largest covering 0.009% to 0.0095%. This same sample was also taken into another study, of human thymus T cells.

The specimen sequenced was thymocytes. The origin of the receptors is a boy younger than two with a congenital heart defect.

The chain is built from TRBV25-1 and TRBJ1-4; D is undetermined. V lost 3 bases and J lost 0, with 11 bases in between. Germline V gene data show CDR1 as MGHDK and CDR2 as SYGVNS. This CDR3 is built from 16 residues. DNA of the CDR3: TGTGCCAGCAGTGAGAGAGAGCGATCAACTAATGAAAAACTGTTTTTT. Amino acids: CASSERERSTNEKLFF. Looking up the rest from reference TRBV25-1 and TRBJ1-4 gives the full variable domain: EADIYQTPRYLVIGTGKKITLECSQTMGHDKMYWYQQDPGMELHLIHYSYGVNSTEKGDLSSESTVSRIRTEHFPLTLESARPSHTSQYLCASSERERSTNEKLFFGSGTQLSVL.

The chain links TRBV5-1 to TRBJ1-2; TRBD1 might be the D (5 bases). The CDR3 contains 15 residues. Deletions cut 1 base from V and 2 bases from J, with 12 bases between. Germline V gene data show CDR1 as SGHRS and CDR2 as YFSETQ. CDR3 DNA sequence: TGCGCCAGCAGCTTGTCCGTGGACATAAACTATGGCTACACCTTC. This gives the protein CASSLSVDINYGYTF.

The J gene is TRBJ1-3, the V gene TRBV30; D is unresolved. The V gene's germline CDR1 is GTSNPN and CDR2 SVGIG (reference sequence). The CDR3 contains 15 residues. Trimming cost V 3 bases and J 0 bases, with 12 bases left between them. The chain's CDR3 is CAWRSPGFSGNTIYF. The CDR3 DNA sequence: TGTGCCTGGAGGTCCCCGGGATTCTCTGGAAACACCATATATTTT. Using reference TRBV30 and TRBJ1-3 for the parts outside the CDR3, the full variable domain is SQTIHQWPATLVQPVGSPLSLECTVEGTSNPNLYWYRQAAGRGLQLLFYSVGIGQISSEVPQNLSASRPQDRQFILSSKKLLLSDSGFYLCAWRSPGFSGNTIYFGEGSWLTVV.

The chain has TRBV14 and TRBJ2-6; TRBD1 might be the D (6 bases). This CDR3 has 17 amino acids. The ends were cut back, 3 bases at V and 4 bases at J, with 16 bases in the middle. Germline loops: CDR1 SGHDN, CDR2 FVKESK. Here the CDR3 reads CASSQSCRGLGANVLTF. CDR3 nucleotides: TGTGCCAGCAGCCAGTCTTGCAGGGGCCTCGGGGCCAACGTCCTGACTTTC.